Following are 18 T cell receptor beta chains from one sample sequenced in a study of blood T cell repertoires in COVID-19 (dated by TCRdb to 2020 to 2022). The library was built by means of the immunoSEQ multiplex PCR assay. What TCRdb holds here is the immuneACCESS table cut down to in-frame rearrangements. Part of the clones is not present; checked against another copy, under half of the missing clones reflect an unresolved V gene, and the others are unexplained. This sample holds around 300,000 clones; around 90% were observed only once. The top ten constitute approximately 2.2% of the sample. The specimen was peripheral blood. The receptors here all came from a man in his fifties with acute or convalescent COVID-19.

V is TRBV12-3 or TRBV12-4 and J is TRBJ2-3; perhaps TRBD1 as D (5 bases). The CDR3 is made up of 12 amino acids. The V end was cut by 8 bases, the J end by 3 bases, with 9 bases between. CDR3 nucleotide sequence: TGTGCCAGCCGGCGACAGACAGATACGCAGTATTTT. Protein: CASRRQTDTQYF.

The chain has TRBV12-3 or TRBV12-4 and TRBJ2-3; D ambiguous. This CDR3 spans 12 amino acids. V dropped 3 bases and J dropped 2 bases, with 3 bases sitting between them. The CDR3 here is CASSFHTDTQYF. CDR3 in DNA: TGTGCCAGCAGTTTCCACACAGATACGCAGTATTTT.

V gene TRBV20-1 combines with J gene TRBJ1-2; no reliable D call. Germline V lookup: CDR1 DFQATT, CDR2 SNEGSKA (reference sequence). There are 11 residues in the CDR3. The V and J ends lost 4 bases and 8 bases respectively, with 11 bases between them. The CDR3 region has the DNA TGCAGTGCTACCCGGGTCGGGGGCTACACCTTC. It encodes CSATRVGGYTF.

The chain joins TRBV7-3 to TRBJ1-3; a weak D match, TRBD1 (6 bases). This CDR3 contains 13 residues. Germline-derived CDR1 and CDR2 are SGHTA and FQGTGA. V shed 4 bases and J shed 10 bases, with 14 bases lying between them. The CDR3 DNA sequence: TGTGCCAGCAGCTCAGGGGCGAGTGATACCATATATTTT. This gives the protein CASSSGASDTIYF.

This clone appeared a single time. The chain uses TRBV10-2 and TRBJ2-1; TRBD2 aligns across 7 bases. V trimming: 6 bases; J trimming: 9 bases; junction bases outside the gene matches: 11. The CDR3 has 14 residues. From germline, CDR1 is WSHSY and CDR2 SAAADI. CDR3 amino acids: CASRRREGWGEQFF. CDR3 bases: TGCGCCAGCAGAAGGAGGGAGGGTTGGGGTGAGCAGTTCTTC.

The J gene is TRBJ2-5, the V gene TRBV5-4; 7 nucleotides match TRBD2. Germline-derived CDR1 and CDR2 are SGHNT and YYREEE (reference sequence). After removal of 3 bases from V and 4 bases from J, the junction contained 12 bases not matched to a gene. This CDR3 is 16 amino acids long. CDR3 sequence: CASSYTGLVRGETQYF. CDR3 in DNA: TGTGCCAGCAGCTACACCGGACTAGTGCGGGGAGAGACCCAGTACTTC.

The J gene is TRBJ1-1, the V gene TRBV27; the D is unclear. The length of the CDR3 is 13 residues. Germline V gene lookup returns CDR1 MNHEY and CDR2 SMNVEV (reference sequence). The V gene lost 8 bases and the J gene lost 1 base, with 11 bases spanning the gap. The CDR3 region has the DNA TGTGCCAGCTCTCGACACAGGAACACTGAAGCTTTCTTT. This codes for CASSRHRNTEAFF.

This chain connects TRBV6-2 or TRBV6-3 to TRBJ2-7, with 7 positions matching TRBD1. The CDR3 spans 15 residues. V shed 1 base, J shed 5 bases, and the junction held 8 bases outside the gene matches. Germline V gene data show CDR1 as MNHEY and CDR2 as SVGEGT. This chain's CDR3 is CASSYYGRGNHEQYF. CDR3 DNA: TGTGCCAGCAGTTACTACGGCAGGGGGAACCACGAGCAGTACTTC.

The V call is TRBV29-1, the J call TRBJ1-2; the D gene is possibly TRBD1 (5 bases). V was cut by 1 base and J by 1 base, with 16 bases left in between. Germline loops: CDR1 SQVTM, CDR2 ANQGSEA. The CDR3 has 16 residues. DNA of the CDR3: TGCAGCGTTGAAGTGGATGGGGCGCTGCTTAACTATGGCTACACCTTC. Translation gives CSVEVDGALLNYGYTF.

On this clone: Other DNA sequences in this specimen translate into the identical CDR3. CDR3 sequence (DNA): TGTGCCAGCAGCTTGGGACAGGAGAACACTGAAGCTTTCTTT. Residues: CASSLGQENTEAFF. V is TRBV5-4 and J is TRBJ1-1, with D maybe TRBD1 (6 bases). This CDR3 spans 14 amino acids. The germline V and J ends were trimmed by 0 bases and 1 base, with 7 bases remaining between them. Germline CDR1 reads SGHNT; CDR2 reads YYREEE (reference sequence). Drawing the rest from reference TRBV5-4 and TRBJ1-1, the complete variable domain is ETGVTQSPTHLIKTRGQQVTLRCSSQSGHNTVSWYQQALGQGPQFIFQYYREEENGRGNFPPRFSGLQFPNYSSELNVNALELDDSALYLCASSLGQENTEAFFGQGTRLTVV.

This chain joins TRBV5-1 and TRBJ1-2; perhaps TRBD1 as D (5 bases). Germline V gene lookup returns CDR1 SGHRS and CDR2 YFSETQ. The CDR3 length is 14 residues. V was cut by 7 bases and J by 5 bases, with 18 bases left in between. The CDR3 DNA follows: TGCGCCAGCGGGGGGACCGGGGGATGGTATGGCTACACCTTC. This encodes CASGGTGGWYGYTF.

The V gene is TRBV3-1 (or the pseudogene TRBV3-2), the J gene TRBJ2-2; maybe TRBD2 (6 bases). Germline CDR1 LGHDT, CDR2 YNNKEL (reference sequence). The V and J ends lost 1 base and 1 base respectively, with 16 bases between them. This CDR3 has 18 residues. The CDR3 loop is CASSQGSHFSGNTGELFF. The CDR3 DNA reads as TGTGCCAGCAGCCAAGGCTCGCATTTTAGCGGGAACACCGGGGAGCTGTTTTTT.

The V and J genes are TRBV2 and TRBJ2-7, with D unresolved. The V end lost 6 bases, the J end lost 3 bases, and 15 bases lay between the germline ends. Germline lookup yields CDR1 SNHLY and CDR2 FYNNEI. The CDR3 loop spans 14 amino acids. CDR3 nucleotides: TGTGCCAGCAGGGTTAACCCGGCAGGCTACGAGCAGTACTTC. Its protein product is CASRVNPAGYEQYF. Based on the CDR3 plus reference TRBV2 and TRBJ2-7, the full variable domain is EPEVTQTPSHQVTQMGQEVILRCVPISNHLYFYWYRQILGQKVEFLVSFYNNEISEKSEIFDDQFSVERPDGSNFTLKIRSTKLEDSAMYFCASRVNPAGYEQYFGPGTRLTVT.

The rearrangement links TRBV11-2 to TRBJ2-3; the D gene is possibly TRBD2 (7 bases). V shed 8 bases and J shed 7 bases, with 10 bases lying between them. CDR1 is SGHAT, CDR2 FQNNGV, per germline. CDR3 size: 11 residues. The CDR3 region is CASAGANTQYF. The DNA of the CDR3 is TGTGCCAGCGCGGGGGCGAATACGCAGTATTTT.

The CDR3 DNA reads as TGCGCCAGCACCCAGGACAGACGCTCCTATAATTCACCCCTCCACTTT. Its translation is CASTQDRRSYNSPLHF. The chain recombines TRBV5-1 with TRBJ1-6; a possible D gene is TRBD1 (6 bases). The CDR3 runs 16 residues. V lost 6 bases, J lost 0 bases, and 13 bases lay in between. Germline V lookup: CDR1 SGHRS, CDR2 YFSETQ.

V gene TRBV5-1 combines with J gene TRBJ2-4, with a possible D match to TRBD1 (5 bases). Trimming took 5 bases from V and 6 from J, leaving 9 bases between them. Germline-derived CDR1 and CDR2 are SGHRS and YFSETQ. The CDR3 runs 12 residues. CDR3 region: CASSSDRNIQYF. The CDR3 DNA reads TGCGCCAGCAGTTCCGACAGAAACATTCAGTACTTC.

Written as DNA, the CDR3 is TGTGCCACCAGTGACCGGGAGAACACTGAAGCTTTCTTT. Translating it yields CATSDRENTEAFF. V usage is TRBV24-1 and J usage is TRBJ1-1; D is unresolved. Germline V gives CDR1 KGHDR, CDR2 SFDVKD. The V end lost 4 bases, the J end lost 1 base, and 6 bases lay between the germline ends. The length of the CDR3 is 13 residues.

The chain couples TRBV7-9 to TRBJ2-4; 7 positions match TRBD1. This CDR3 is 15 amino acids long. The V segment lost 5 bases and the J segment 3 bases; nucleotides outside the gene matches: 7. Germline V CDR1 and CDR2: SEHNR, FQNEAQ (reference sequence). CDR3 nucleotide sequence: TGTGCCAGCAGCAACCTACAGGGGATCAAAAACATTCAGTACTTC. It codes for CASSNLQGIKNIQYF. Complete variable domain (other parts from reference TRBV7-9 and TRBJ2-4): DTGVSQNPRHKITKRGQNVTFRCDPISEHNRLYWYRQTLGQGPEFLTYFQNEAQLEKSRLLSDRFSAERPKGSFSTLEIQRTEQGDSAMYLCASSNLQGIKNIQYFGAGTRLSVL.